This TCR beta chain came from a study of cytomegalovirus exposure and HLA in healthy donors. The wider study: Earlier sequencing of about 179 million T cells yielded under 120 million unique TCR beta sequences. Study-wide results and caveats: Later, TCR association rates were found to vary by HLA locus, highest for DRB1 and lowest for HLA-C. The likely explanation for a cluster of highly shared sequence variants was sequencing artifact. The listing of some 170 TCR beta chains classed them as cytomegalovirus-associated.

PCR amplification relied on 60 Vbeta primers (plus 13 Jbeta primers). TCRdb keeps only in-frame clones here, not all; method: immunoSEQ multiplex PCR. The table lists some 170,000 clones, roughly 80% of them singletons. A word on this clone: The antigen is unknown.

Sequencing input: PBMCs. The receptor's source is a girl aged 10 to 17 in good health and CMV-seropositive.

The CDR3 DNA is TGCGCCAGCAGCCAAACTCATTTTAGCTCCTACAATGAGCAGTTCTTC. Its translation is CASSQTHFSSYNEQFF. The V call is TRBV4-1, the J call TRBJ2-1; no clear D gene. The V and J ends lost 2 bases and 0 bases respectively, with 11 bases between them. This CDR3 has 16 amino acids. Germline-derived CDR1 and CDR2 are MGHRA and YSYEKL.